This is a list of T cell receptor beta chains from one sample in a study of tumor-infiltrating lymphocytes in primary liver carcinoma. TCRdb re-called the multiplex PCR reads through MiXCR, storing one row per CDR3 protein. The sample has 310,000 or so distinct CDR3 sequences; 45% to 70% are singletons. The source material was peripheral blood. Source of these receptors: a woman aged 30 to 39 with primary liver carcinoma and hepatitis B virus infection. Both conserved end residues are part of each CDR3. The order of the fields is D gene, clone size, J gene, V gene, CDR3 DNA, CDR3 protein. D genes are given only for firm matches. Size is stated for part of the rows, as once, few or many counts, or as a class when the clone is expanded.

>.|.|TRBJ2-7|TRBV11-2
TGTGCCATCAGCTTACCCCTAAATCTACCATACGAGCAGTACTTC
CAISLPLNLPYEQYF
>.|many|TRBJ1-2|TRBV11-2
TGTGCCAGCAGCTTAGAGGGCAGACCGACTTATGGCTACACCTTC
CASSLEGRPTYGYTF
>TRBD2|.|TRBJ2-1|TRBV4-2
TGTGCCAGCAGCCACCTAGGGGGCGCGGGAGGGCTCAATGAGCAGTTCTTC
CASSHLGGAGGLNEQFF
>.|.|TRBJ2-7|TRBV11-3
TGTGCCAGCAGCCGAATGGCGGCAGGAAGGTACGAGCAGTACTTC
CASSRMAAGRYEQYF
>.|.|TRBJ2-1|TRBV11-2
TGTGCCAACAGCTTAGTGGGCAGCCTCGAGCTGCAATTCTTC
CANSLVGSLELQFF
>TRBD1|few|TRBJ1-6|TRBV6-6
TGTGCCAGCAGTTACCAGGGGGAGACACCCCTCCACTTT
CASSYQGETPLHF
>TRBD1|.|TRBJ1-5|TRBV28
TGTGCCAGCAGGCCCTGGGACAGACGAGATCAGCCCCAGCATTTT
CASRPWDRRDQPQHF
>TRBD2|.|TRBJ2-1|TRBV10-3
TGTGCCATCAGTGAACCCAAGGCTAGCGGAAATGAGCGGTTCTTC
CAISEPKASGNERFF
>.|once|TRBJ2-7|TRBV28
TGTGCCAGCTGTCGGGACGAATCCTACGAGCAGTACTTC
CASCRDESYEQYF
>.|few|TRBJ2-7|TRBV28
TGTGCCAGCAGTTTCTTAGGGTCCTACGAGCAGTACTTC
CASSFLGSYEQYF
>.|many|TRBJ1-1|TRBV29-1
TGCAGCGTCGGCGGGGGCCCGAACACTGAAGCTTTCTTT
CSVGGGPNTEAFF
>TRBD1|.|TRBJ2-2|TRBV6-6
TGTGCCAGCAGTTTCTTAAGTGGGACAGGCGGGGAGCTGTTTTTT
CASSFLSGTGGELFF
>.|once|TRBJ2-1|TRBV11-2
TGTGCCAGCAGATCCCAACTAGGGGGGAACAATGAGCAGTTCTTC
CASRSQLGGNNEQFF
>TRBD2|.|TRBJ2-1|TRBV12-3/TRBV12-4
TGTGCCAGCAGCGTTAACTTAGGACTAGCGGGAGGAGGCCCCTACAATGAGCAGTTCTTC
CASSVNLGLAGGGPYNEQFF
>.|many|TRBJ2-7|TRBV6-6
TGTGCCAGCAGTCAGTCCCGCCCGAATACCTACGAGCAGTACTTC
CASSQSRPNTYEQYF
>.|few|TRBJ1-4|TRBV12-3/TRBV12-4
TGTGCCAGCAGTTTTGGGGAGGCTAATGAAAAACTGTTTTTT
CASSFGEANEKLFF
>.|.|TRBJ2-3|TRBV29-1
TGCAGCGTCCGCACGGATACGCACTATTTT
CSVRTDTHYF
>.|once|TRBJ2-7|TRBV11-2
TGTGCCAGCAACTTAAGGGGCGGCGAGCATTACTTC
CASNLRGGEHYF
>.|once|TRBJ2-7|TRBV11-1
TGTGCCATCAGCTCGGGACTGGCGGGAATCCACGAGCAGTACTTC
CAISSGLAGIHEQYF
>.|.|TRBJ2-7|TRBV28
TGTGCCAGCAGTTTTGCGCAGGGGTTAAGCGAGCAGTACTTC
CASSFAQGLSEQYF
>.|.|TRBJ2-3|TRBV6-2/TRBV6-3
TGTGCCAGCAGTTCTAGACAGGGAGGAGGCAATCAGCCCCAGTATTTT
CASSSRQGGGNQPQYF
>.|.|TRBJ1-1|TRBV30
TGTGCCTGGAGTTCCGGGGAGTATACTGAAGCTTTCTTT
CAWSSGEYTEAFF
>TRBD2|many|TRBJ2-5|TRBV12-3/TRBV12-4
TGTGCCAGCAGTTTAAATGTGGGAGGGCCGGGGGAGACCCAGTACTTC
CASSLNVGGPGETQYF
>.|.|TRBJ2-7|TRBV10-3
TGTGCCATCAGGGAGGGCAACGGGAGTAGCAAGCAGTACTTC
CAIREGNGSSKQYF
>.|.|TRBJ1-6|TRBV12-3/TRBV12-4
TGTGCCAGCAGTTTGGGGGCTCTTGTTTCACCCCTCCACTTT
CASSLGALVSPLHF
>.|.|TRBJ1-2|TRBV12-3/TRBV12-4
TGTGCCAGCAGTTTCAGGGGTGATGGCTACACCTTC
CASSFRGDGYTF
>.|.|TRBJ1-1|TRBV7-9
TGTGCCAGCAACCGGGGCGGGCTGGCCATGAACACTGAAGCTTTCTTT
CASNRGGLAMNTEAFF
>.|few|TRBJ2-3|TRBV6-2/TRBV6-3
TGTGCCAGCAGCTCCCCTACACATGGCCAGACGCATACTCAGTATTTT
CASSSPTHGQTHTQYF
>.|.|TRBJ2-3|TRBV29-1
TGCAGCGCCGGGCGGGATAGCGCAGATACGCAGTATTTT
CSAGRDSADTQYF
>TRBD2|.|TRBJ2-7|TRBV29-1
TGCAGCCTTGAGGGACTAGTGGGAGGAGGTGAGCAGTACTTC
CSLEGLVGGGEQYF
>TRBD1|many|TRBJ2-2|TRBV28
TGTGCCAGCATTCGACAGGGGAGCACCGGGGAGCTGTTTTTT
CASIRQGSTGELFF
>TRBD2|.|TRBJ2-3|TRBV28
TGTGCCAGCAGGACTAGCCAGACAGATACGCAGTATTTT
CASRTSQTDTQYF
>.|.|TRBJ2-7|TRBV6-5
TGTGCCAGCAGTTACTATCCGGGTTCGAGCTCCCACGAGCAGTACTTC
CASSYYPGSSSHEQYF
>TRBD1|few|TRBJ2-2|TRBV24-1
TGTGCCACCAGTGACCCCGGGACAGGGGGCATCGGGGAGCTGTTTTTT
CATSDPGTGGIGELFF
>TRBD2|.|TRBJ2-1|TRBV5-5
TGTGCCAGCAGCCCGGGACTAGCGAGTTACAATGAGCGGTTCTTC
CASSPGLASYNERFF
>.|few|TRBJ2-1|TRBV12-3/TRBV12-4
TGTGCCAGCAGTTTAAGAGTACAGTCAGAGCAGTTCTTC
CASSLRVQSEQFF
>.|once|TRBJ1-5|TRBV12-3/TRBV12-4
TGTGCCAACAGTCCCGGACGGGCCCCCAATCAGCCCCAGCATTTT
CANSPGRAPNQPQHF
>.|few|TRBJ2-5|TRBV28
TGTGCCAGCAGTTCCCCACGACAGACCCAGTACTTC
CASSSPRQTQYF
>.|.|TRBJ2-3|TRBV28
TGTGCCAGCAGTTTCCTATCGGGAGTTGGAACAACTAGCACAGATACGCAGTATTTT
CASSFLSGVGTTSTDTQYF
>TRBD2|.|TRBJ2-3|TRBV7-9
TGTGCCAGCAGCCCCCCGGGACTAGCTCCAGATACGCAGTATTTT
CASSPPGLAPDTQYF
>TRBD1|.|TRBJ2-7|TRBV28
TGTGCCAGCAGCCTGGGAGGGACAGGGGCCTACGAGCAGTACTTC
CASSLGGTGAYEQYF
>.|.|TRBJ1-2|TRBV6-6
TGTGCCAGCAGTTACCAGATAGGGGTTTATGGCTACACCTTC
CASSYQIGVYGYTF